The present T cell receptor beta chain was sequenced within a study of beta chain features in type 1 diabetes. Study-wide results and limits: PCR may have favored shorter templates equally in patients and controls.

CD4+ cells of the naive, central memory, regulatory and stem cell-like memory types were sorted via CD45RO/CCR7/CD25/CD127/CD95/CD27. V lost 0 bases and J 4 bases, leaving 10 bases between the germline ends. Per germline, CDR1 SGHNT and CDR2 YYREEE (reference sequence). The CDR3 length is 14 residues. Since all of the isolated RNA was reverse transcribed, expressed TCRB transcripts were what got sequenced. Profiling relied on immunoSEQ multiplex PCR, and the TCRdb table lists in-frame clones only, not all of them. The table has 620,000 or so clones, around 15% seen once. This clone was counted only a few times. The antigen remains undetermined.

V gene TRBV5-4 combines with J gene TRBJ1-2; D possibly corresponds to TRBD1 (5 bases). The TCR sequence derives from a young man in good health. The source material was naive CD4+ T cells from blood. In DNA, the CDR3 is TGTGCCAGCAGCTTGGGTGGGGCCATCTATGGCTACACCTTC. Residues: CASSLGGAIYGYTF.